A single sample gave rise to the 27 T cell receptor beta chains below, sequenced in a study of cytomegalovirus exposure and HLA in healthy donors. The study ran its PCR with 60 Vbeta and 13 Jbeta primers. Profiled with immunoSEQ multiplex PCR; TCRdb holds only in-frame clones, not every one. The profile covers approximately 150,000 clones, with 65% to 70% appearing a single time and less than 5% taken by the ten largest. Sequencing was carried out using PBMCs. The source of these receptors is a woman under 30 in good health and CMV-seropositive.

The CDR3 loop reads CASSQRGPAGNEQFF. DNA for the CDR3: TGTGCCAGCAGCCAAAGGGGCCCAGCGGGGAATGAGCAGTTCTTC. V usage is TRBV7-9 and J usage is TRBJ2-1, with 7 bases fitting TRBD2. The germline V gene has CDR1 SEHNR and CDR2 FQNEAQ (reference sequence). CDR3 length equals 15 residues. Trimming removed 5 bases from V and 7 bases from J; junction bases left unmatched: 11.

The CDR3 protein is CASIRGTSGKRDTQYF. The CDR3 DNA sequence: TGTGCCAGCATCAGGGGGACTAGCGGGAAAAGAGATACGCAGTATTTT. The chain couples TRBV9 to TRBJ2-3; 13 positions match TRBD2. The V segment lost 6 bases and the J segment 5 bases; nucleotides outside the gene matches: 9. The CDR3 spans 16 residues. Germline assignment: CDR1 SGDLS and CDR2 YYNGEE.

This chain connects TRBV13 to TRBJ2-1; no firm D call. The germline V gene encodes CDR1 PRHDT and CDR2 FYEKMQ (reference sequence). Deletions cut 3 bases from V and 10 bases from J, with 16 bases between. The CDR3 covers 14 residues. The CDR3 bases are TGTGCCAGCAGCTTGGGCATAATGGGTGACGAGCAGTTCTTC. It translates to CASSLGIMGDEQFF.

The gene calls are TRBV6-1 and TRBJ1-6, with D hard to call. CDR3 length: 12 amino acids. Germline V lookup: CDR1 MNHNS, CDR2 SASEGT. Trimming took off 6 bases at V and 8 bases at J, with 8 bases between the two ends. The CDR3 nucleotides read TGTGCCAGCAGGGAACAGTATTCACCCCTCCACTTT. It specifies CASREQYSPLHF.

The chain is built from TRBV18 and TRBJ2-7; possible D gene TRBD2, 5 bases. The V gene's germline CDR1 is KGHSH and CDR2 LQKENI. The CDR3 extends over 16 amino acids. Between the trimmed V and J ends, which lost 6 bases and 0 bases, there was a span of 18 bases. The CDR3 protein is CASSPMDFSSSYEQYF. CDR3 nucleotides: TGTGCCAGCTCCCCAATGGACTTTTCGAGCTCCTACGAGCAGTACTTC.

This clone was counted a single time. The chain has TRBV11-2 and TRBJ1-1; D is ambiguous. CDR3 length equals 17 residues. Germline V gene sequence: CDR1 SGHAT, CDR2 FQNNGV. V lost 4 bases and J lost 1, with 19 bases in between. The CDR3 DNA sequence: TGTGCCAGCAGCTCCACCTTCCAGCGAAAGGCGAACACTGAAGCTTTCTTT. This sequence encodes CASSSTFQRKANTEAFF.

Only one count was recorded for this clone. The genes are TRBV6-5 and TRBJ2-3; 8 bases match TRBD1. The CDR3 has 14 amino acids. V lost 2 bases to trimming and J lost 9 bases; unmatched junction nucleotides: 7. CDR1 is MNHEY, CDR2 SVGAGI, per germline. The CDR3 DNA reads TGTGCCAGCAGTTACCCGAACGGACAGGGAACGCAGTATTTT. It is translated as CASSYPNGQGTQYF.

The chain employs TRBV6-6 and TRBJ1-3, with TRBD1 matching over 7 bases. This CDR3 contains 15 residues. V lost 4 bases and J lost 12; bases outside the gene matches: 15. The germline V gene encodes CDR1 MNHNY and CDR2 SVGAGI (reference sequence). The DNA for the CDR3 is TGTGCCAGCAGTTCCCCGGAGGGGGCATTGACAATCATATATTTT. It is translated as CASSSPEGALTIIYF.

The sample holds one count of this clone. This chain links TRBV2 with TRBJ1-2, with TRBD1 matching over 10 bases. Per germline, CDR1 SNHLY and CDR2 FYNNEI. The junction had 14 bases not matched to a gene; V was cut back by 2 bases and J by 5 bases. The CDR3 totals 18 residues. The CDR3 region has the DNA TGTGCCAGCAGTGAACCTTTACGGGGACAGGGGCCCTTATATGGCTACACCTTC. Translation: CASSEPLRGQGPLYGYTF.

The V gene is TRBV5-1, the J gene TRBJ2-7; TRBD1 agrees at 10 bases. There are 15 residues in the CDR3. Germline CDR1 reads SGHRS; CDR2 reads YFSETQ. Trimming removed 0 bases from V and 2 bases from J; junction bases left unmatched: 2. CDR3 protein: CASSLGQGAAYEQYF. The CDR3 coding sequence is TGCGCCAGCAGCTTGGGACAGGGGGCCGCCTACGAGCAGTACTTC. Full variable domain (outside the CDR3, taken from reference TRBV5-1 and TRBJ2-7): KAGVTQTPRYLIKTRGQQVTLSCSPISGHRSVSWYQQTPGQGLQFLFEYFSETQRNKGNFPGRFSGRQFSNSRSEMNVSTLELGDSALYLCASSLGQGAAYEQYFGPGTRLTVT.

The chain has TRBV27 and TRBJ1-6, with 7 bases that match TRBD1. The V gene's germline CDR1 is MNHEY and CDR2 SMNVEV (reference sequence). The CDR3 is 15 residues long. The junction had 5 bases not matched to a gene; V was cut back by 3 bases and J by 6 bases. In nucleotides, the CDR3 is TGTGCCAGCAGTTTCGACAGGGAAGCTAATTCACCCCTCCACTTT. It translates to CASSFDREANSPLHF.

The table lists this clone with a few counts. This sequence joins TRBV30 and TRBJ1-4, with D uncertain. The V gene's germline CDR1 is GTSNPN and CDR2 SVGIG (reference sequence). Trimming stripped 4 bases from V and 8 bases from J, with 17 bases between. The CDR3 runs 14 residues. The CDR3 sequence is CAWTLGRWEEKLFF. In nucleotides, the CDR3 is TGTGCCTGGACCCTCGGGCGGTGGGAGGAAAAACTGTTTTTT.

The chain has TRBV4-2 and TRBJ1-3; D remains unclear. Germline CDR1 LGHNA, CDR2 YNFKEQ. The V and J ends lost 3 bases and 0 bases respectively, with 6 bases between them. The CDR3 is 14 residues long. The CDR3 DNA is TGTGCCAGCAGCCAGTCAGACTCTGGAAACACCATATATTTT. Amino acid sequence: CASSQSDSGNTIYF.

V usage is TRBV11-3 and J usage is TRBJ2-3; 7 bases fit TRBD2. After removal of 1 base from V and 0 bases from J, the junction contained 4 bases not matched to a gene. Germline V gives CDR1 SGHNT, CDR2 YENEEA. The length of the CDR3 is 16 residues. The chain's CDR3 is CASSLGGSGSTDTQYF. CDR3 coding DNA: TGTGCCAGCAGCTTAGGTGGTAGCGGGAGCACAGATACGCAGTATTTT.

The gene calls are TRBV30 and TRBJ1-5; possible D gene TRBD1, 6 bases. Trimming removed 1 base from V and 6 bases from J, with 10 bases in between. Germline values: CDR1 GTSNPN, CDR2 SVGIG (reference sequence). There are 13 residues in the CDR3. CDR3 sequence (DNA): TGTGCCTGGAGTGGGGGGCTCTTTCAGCCCCAGCATTTT. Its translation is CAWSGGLFQPQHF. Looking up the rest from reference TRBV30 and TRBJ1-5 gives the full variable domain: SQTIHQWPATLVQPVGSPLSLECTVEGTSNPNLYWYRQAAGRGLQLLFYSVGIGQISSEVPQNLSASRPQDRQFILSSKKLLLSDSGFYLCAWSGGLFQPQHFGDGTRLSIL.

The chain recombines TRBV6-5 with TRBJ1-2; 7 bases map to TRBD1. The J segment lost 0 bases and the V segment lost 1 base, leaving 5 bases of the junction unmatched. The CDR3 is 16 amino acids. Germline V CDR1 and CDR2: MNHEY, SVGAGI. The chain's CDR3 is CASSYFHRGANYGYTF. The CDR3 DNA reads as TGTGCCAGCAGTTACTTCCACAGGGGAGCTAACTATGGCTACACCTTC.

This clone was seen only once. CDR3 DNA sequence: TGTGCCAGCAGCTCCGGGACAGCCCACGAGCAGTACTTC. It encodes CASSSGTAHEQYF. The chain links TRBV7-6 to TRBJ2-7; 7 bases are shared with TRBD1. Germline loops: CDR1 SGHVS, CDR2 FNYEAQ. V was pared by 4 bases and J by 5 bases, with 5 bases of the junction left unmatched. The CDR3 loop spans 13 amino acids.

DNA of the CDR3: TGTGCCAGCAGCCTCGGACTAGCGGATTACAATGAGCAGTTCTTC. Translation gives CASSLGLADYNEQFF. The rearrangement links TRBV5-4 to TRBJ2-1; 10 positions agree with TRBD2. V lost 4 bases to trimming and J lost 4 bases; unmatched junction nucleotides: 5. In germline, CDR1 is SGHNT, CDR2 YYREEE (reference sequence). This CDR3 contains 15 residues.

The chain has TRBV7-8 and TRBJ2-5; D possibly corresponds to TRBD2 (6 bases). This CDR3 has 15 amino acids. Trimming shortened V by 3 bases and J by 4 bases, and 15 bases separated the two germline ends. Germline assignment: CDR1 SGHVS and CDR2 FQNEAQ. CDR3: CASSFPSGEIETQYF. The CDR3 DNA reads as TGTGCCAGCAGCTTCCCCTCGGGAGAGATAGAGACCCAGTACTTC.

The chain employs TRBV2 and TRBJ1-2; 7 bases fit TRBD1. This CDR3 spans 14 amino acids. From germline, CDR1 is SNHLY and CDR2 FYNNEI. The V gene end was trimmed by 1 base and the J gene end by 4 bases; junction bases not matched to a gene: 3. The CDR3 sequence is CASSEGRGSYGYTF. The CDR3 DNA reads TGTGCCAGCAGTGAAGGCAGGGGGTCCTATGGCTACACCTTC.

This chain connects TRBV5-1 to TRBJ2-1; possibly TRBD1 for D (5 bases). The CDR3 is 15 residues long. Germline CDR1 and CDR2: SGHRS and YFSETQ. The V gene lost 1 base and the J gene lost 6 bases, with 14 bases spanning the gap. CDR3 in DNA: TGCGCCAGCAGCTTGTGGCAGGGCTGGGGCAATGAGCAGTTCTTC. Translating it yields CASSLWQGWGNEQFF.

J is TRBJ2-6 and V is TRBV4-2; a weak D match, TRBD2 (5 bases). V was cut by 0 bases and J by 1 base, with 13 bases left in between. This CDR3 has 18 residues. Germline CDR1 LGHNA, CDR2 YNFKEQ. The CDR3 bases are TGTGCCAGCAGCCAAGACTGGGAGAGATCGTCTGGGGCCAACGTCCTGACTTTC. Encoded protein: CASSQDWERSSGANVLTF.

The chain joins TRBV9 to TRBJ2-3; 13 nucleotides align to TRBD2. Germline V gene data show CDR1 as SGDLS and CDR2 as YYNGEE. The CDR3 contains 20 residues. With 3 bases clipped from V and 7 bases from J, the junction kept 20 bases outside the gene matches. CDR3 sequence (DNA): TGTGCCAGCAGCGCCACAGGGACTAGCGGGACCAACAGCTTGATATATACGCAGTATTTT. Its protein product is CASSATGTSGTNSLIYTQYF. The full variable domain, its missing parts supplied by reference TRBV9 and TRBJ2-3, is DSGVTQTPKHLITATGQRVTLRCSPRSGDLSVYWYQQSLDQGLQFLIQYYNGEERAKGNILERFSAQQFPDLHSELNLSSLELGDSALYFCASSATGTSGTNSLIYTQYFGPGTRLTVL.

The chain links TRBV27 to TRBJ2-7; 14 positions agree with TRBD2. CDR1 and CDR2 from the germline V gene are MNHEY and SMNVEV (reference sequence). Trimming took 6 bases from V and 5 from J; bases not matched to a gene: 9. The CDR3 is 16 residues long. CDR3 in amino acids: CASSRQGLAGANEQYF. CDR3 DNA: TGTGCCAGCAGCCGCCAGGGACTAGCGGGAGCAAACGAGCAGTACTTC.

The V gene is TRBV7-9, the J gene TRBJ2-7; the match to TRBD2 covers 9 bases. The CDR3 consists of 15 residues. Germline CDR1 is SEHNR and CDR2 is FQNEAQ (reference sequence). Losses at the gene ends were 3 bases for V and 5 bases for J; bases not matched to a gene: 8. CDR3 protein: CASSFPLLAGHEQYF. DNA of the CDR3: TGTGCCAGCAGCTTCCCCCTCCTAGCGGGACACGAGCAGTACTTC.

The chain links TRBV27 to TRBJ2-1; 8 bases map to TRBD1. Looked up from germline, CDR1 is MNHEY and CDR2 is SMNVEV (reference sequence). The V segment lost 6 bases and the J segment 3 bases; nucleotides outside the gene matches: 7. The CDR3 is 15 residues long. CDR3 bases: TGTGCCAGCAGCATCGAGGGACAGGACTACAATGAGCAGTTCTTC. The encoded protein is CASSIEGQDYNEQFF.

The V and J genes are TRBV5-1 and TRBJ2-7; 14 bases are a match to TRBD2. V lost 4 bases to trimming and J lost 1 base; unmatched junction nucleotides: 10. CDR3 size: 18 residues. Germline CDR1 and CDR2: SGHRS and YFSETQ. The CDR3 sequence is CASSLGTSGSWGSYEQYF. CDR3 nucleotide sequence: TGCGCCAGCAGCCTCGGGACTAGCGGGAGTTGGGGATCCTACGAGCAGTACTTC.